These 26 T cell receptor beta chains share one sample of origin, sequenced in a study of blood T cell repertoires in COVID-19. The table came from immunoSEQ multiplex PCR; TCRdb's copy has only in-frame clones and leaves some out. Among 120,000 to 150,000 clones, around 90% were seen once, and the ten largest hold 11%. The sample consisted of peripheral blood. These receptors were obtained from a woman aged 80 or over with acute or convalescent COVID-19.

J is TRBJ1-5 and V is TRBV27; tentative D call: TRBD1 (6 bases). The germline CDR1 and CDR2 sequences are MNHEY and SMNVEV (reference sequence). V was shortened by 0 bases and J by 2 bases, with 11 bases between the two germline ends. CDR3 length: 16 residues. The CDR3 loop reads CASSLSSDRRNQPQHF. The DNA for the CDR3 is TGTGCCAGCAGTTTATCGAGTGACAGGCGCAATCAGCCCCAGCATTTT.

This clone was seen once. The chain combines TRBV6-5 with TRBJ2-7; TRBD1 might be the D (5 bases). V lost 6 bases, J lost 2 bases, and 11 bases lay in between. The CDR3 contains 13 residues. Germline V CDR1 and CDR2: MNHEY, SVGAGI. In DNA, the CDR3 is TGTGCCAGCAGGGTCCTAGGGGCCTACGAGCAGTACTTC. Translation gives CASRVLGAYEQYF.

V and J are TRBV5-8 and TRBJ1-3; no firm D call. Germline V gene data show CDR1 as SGHTS and CDR2 as YDEGEE. The length of the CDR3 is 15 residues. V was pared by 0 bases and J by 2 bases, with 9 bases between. The CDR3 sequence is CASSLVGPAGNTIYF. The CDR3 DNA sequence: TGTGCCAGCAGCTTGGTTGGGCCGGCTGGAAACACCATATATTTT.

This chain links TRBV7-2 with TRBJ1-2; D uncertain. V gave up 4 bases and J gave up 2 bases, with 11 bases separating them. The CDR3 runs to 14 residues. Germline V gene lookup returns CDR1 SGHTA and CDR2 FQGNSA. CDR3 DNA: TGTGCCAGCAGCTCCCCCGTGGCCAACTATGGCTACACCTTC. Amino acids: CASSSPVANYGYTF.

The chain combines TRBV5-4 with TRBJ1-5; D gene uncertain. From germline, CDR1 is SGHNT and CDR2 YYREEE (reference sequence). Trimming left V 2 bases short and J 4 bases short, with 4 bases between. The CDR3 consists of 12 residues. Here the CDR3 DNA reads TGTGCCAGCAGCTTCCCAAATCAGCCCCAGCATTTT. Protein: CASSFPNQPQHF.

J is TRBJ2-7 and V is TRBV5-6; the match to TRBD1 covers 9 bases. Germline values: CDR1 SGHDT, CDR2 YYEEEE. The CDR3 contains 13 residues. Trimming at V came to 4 bases and at J to 5 bases, leaving 4 bases not matched to a gene. CDR3 coding DNA: TGTGCCAGCAGCCGGGACAGGGCCCACGAGCAGTACTTC. It translates to CASSRDRAHEQYF.

The J gene is TRBJ1-1, the V gene TRBV18, with 7 bases fitting TRBD1. V was clipped by 6 bases and J by 7 bases; unmatched bases: 8. Per the germline V gene, CDR1 is KGHSH and CDR2 is LQKENI. This CDR3 contains 13 residues. Here the CDR3 DNA reads TGTGCCAGCTCGACCTCCGGGGACAGTGAAGCTTTCTTT. This gives the protein CASSTSGDSEAFF.

The gene calls are TRBV10-3 and TRBJ2-6; 12 bases are shared with TRBD1. The CDR3 is 16 residues long. In germline, CDR1 is ENHRY, CDR2 SYGVKD. The V gene end was trimmed by 6 bases and the J gene end by 2 bases; junction bases not matched to a gene: 2. In DNA form, the CDR3 reads TGTGCCATCAGCGGGACAGGGGGCACTGGGGCCAACGTCCTGACTTTC. It translates to CAISGTGGTGANVLTF.

The CDR3 region is CASSLGTDYGYTF. The CDR3 nucleotides are TGTGCCAGCAGCTTAGGGACAGACTATGGCTACACCTTC. The chain joins TRBV7-2 to TRBJ1-2; TRBD1 is a possible D gene (6 bases). V was shortened by 1 base and J by 3 bases, with 6 bases between the two germline ends. This CDR3 region has 13 residues. CDR1 is SGHTA and CDR2 is FQGNSA in the germline V gene.

Remarks on this clone: The sample carries other DNA sequences with the same CDR3. This chain joins TRBV3-1 (or the pseudogene TRBV3-2) and TRBJ1-2; D might be TRBD1 (6 bases). The CDR3 totals 13 residues. The germline V and J ends were trimmed by 4 bases and 2 bases, with 8 bases remaining between them. Germline V gene data show CDR1 as LGHDT and CDR2 as YNNKEL (reference sequence). CDR3 loop: CASSPTGNYGYTF. CDR3 DNA sequence: TGTGCCAGCAGCCCAACAGGGAACTATGGCTACACCTTC.

This chain joins TRBV19 and TRBJ1-2; TRBD1 might be the D (6 bases). Germline V gene lookup returns CDR1 LNHDA and CDR2 SQIVND (reference sequence). The CDR3 extends over 15 amino acids. V shed 2 bases and J shed 0 bases, with 10 bases lying between them. This CDR3 reads CASSISRGANYGYTF. The CDR3 nucleotides read TGTGCCAGTAGTATATCCAGGGGAGCTAACTATGGCTACACCTTC.

V and J are TRBV10-3 and TRBJ1-1, with 8 bases fitting TRBD1. J lost 8 bases, V lost 5 bases, and 1 base had no gene match. Germline CDR1 reads ENHRY; CDR2 reads SYGVKD. The length of the CDR3 is 11 residues. In DNA, the CDR3 is TGTGCCATCAGTACAGGGGGGGAAGCTTTCTTT. Protein product: CAISTGGEAFF.

This clone appeared once. The chain links TRBV7-3 to TRBJ2-7; the match to TRBD1 covers 7 bases. CDR1 and CDR2 from the germline V gene are SGHTA and FQGTGA. J lost 0 bases, V lost 5 bases, and 7 bases had no gene match. The CDR3 contains 15 residues. CDR3 amino acids: CASSQGTAYSYEQYF. DNA for the CDR3: TGTGCCAGCAGCCAGGGGACAGCTTACTCCTACGAGCAGTACTTC.

This clone was observed once. This chain connects TRBV30 to TRBJ1-3; D is uncertain. Germline V gene sequence: CDR1 GTSNPN, CDR2 SVGIG (reference sequence). This CDR3 comprises 13 residues. The V end was cut by 0 bases, the J end by 4 bases, with 7 bases between. The CDR3 sequence is CAWSVSRGNTIYF. In DNA, the CDR3 is TGTGCCTGGAGTGTAAGCCGGGGAAACACCATATATTTT.

This clone was seen just once. The chain employs TRBV6-5 and TRBJ1-5, with a weak D call TRBD1 (6 bases). Deletions cut 8 bases from V and 5 bases from J, with 16 bases between. Per the germline V gene, CDR1 is MNHEY and CDR2 is SVGAGI. CDR3 length: 14 residues. The DNA for the CDR3 is TGTGCCAGCCAAGGACAGATTTCGTATCAGCCCCAGCATTTT. The encoded protein is CASQGQISYQPQHF.

The V and J genes are TRBV24-1 and TRBJ2-5; the D gene is possibly TRBD2 (5 bases). Germline CDR1 is KGHDR and CDR2 is SFDVKD. Trimming cost V 5 bases and J 2 bases, with 8 bases left between them. CDR3 length: 13 amino acids. The CDR3 DNA reads as TGTGCCACCAGTGCGGCGGGTCAAGAGACCCAGTACTTC. Translated: CATSAAGQETQYF.

The chain links TRBV30 to TRBJ1-3; 7 nucleotides agree with TRBD1. This CDR3 is built from 17 residues. V shed 2 bases and J 2 bases; nucleotides not matched to a gene: 12. The germline CDR1 and CDR2 sequences are GTSNPN and SVGIG (reference sequence). Here the CDR3 reads CAWSPIPTGHPGNTIYF. CDR3 DNA: TGTGCCTGGAGTCCAATCCCGACAGGGCATCCTGGAAACACCATATATTTT.

V usage is TRBV6-6 and J usage is TRBJ1-2, with TRBD1 as a possible D gene (6 bases). V was cut by 0 bases and J by 1 base, with 12 bases left in between. The CDR3 length is 16 residues. The germline V gene has CDR1 MNHNY and CDR2 SVGAGI (reference sequence). DNA of the CDR3: TGTGCCAGCAGTTACTCGCAGGCAGGGGTTAACTATGGCTACACCTTC. Its translation: CASSYSQAGVNYGYTF.

The J gene is TRBJ2-1, the V gene TRBV6-6; TRBD1 might be the D (5 bases). The V end was cut by 2 bases, the J end by 0 bases, with 8 bases between. Germline V gene data show CDR1 as MNHNY and CDR2 as SVGAGI (reference sequence). The CDR3 is made up of 15 amino acids. CDR3 nucleotides: TGTGCCAGCAGTTACCCGCAGGGCTCCTACAATGAGCAGTTCTTC. Translating gives CASSYPQGSYNEQFF.

The CDR3 reads CASSLAVDTGELFF. CDR3 coding DNA: TGTGCCAGCAGCTTAGCGGTAGACACCGGGGAGCTGTTTTTT. V and J are TRBV7-8 and TRBJ2-2; D call uncertain. The V end was cut by 0 bases, the J end by 3 bases, with 5 bases between. Germline V lookup: CDR1 SGHVS, CDR2 FQNEAQ. The CDR3 runs to 14 residues. The whole variable domain, filled in from reference TRBV7-8 and TRBJ2-2, reads GAGVSQSPRYKVAKRGQDVALRCDPISGHVSLFWYQQALGQGPEFLTYFQNEAQLDKSGLPSDRFFAERPEGSVSTLKIQRTQQEDSAVYLCASSLAVDTGELFFGEGSRLTVL.

V usage is TRBV7-8 and J usage is TRBJ1-2, with D perhaps TRBD1 (6 bases). Germline V CDR1 and CDR2: SGHVS, FQNEAQ. With 5 bases removed from V and 4 bases from J, the gap between germline ends came to 17 bases. The CDR3 has 15 residues. DNA for the CDR3: TGTGCCAGCAGCGCAACAGCAGGGGACCCCTATGGCTACACCTTC. It specifies CASSATAGDPYGYTF.

This clone appeared once. This chain links TRBV7-2 with TRBJ2-3; D possibly corresponds to TRBD2 (5 bases). The CDR3 runs to 16 residues. V lost 1 base, J lost 5 bases, and 16 bases lay in between. Germline V gene lookup returns CDR1 SGHTA and CDR2 FQGNSA. The CDR3 spells CASSLGVGSVIDTQYF. The CDR3 DNA reads as TGTGCCAGCAGCTTAGGGGTTGGTAGCGTTATAGATACGCAGTATTTT.

The V call is TRBV18, the J call TRBJ2-1; TRBD2 matches at 13 bases. V gave up 4 bases and J gave up 7 bases; unmatched junction bases: 10. The germline gives CDR1 KGHSH, CDR2 LQKENI. The CDR3 contains 17 residues. CDR3 in amino acids: CASSHPGLAGATNEQFF. The CDR3, as DNA: TGTGCCAGCTCACACCCTGGACTAGCGGGGGCTACAAATGAGCAGTTCTTC. Drawing the rest from reference TRBV18 and TRBJ2-1, the complete variable domain is NAGVMQNPRHLVRRRGQEARLRCSPMKGHSHVYWYRQLPEEGLKFMVYLQKENIIDESGMPKERFSAEFPKEGPSILRIQQVVRGDSAAYFCASSHPGLAGATNEQFFGPGTRLTVL.

The rearrangement links TRBV6-5 to TRBJ1-3, with a tentative D call TRBD1 (6 bases). Germline V gene data show CDR1 as MNHEY and CDR2 as SVGAGI. V lost 1 base and J 4 bases, leaving 11 bases between the germline ends. The length of the CDR3 is 15 residues. The CDR3 loop is CASSYLQGVGNTIYF. As DNA, the CDR3 is TGTGCCAGCAGTTACTTACAGGGAGTAGGAAACACCATATATTTT.

The chain couples TRBV30 to TRBJ1-2; D might be TRBD1 (6 bases). The germline CDR1 and CDR2 sequences are GTSNPN and SVGIG (reference sequence). V was pared by 5 bases and J by 4 bases, with 14 bases between. The CDR3 loop spans 13 amino acids. CDR3 coding DNA: TGTGCCTGGCGGGACACAATTTCCTATGGCTACACCTTC. It encodes CAWRDTISYGYTF.

CDR3 amino acids: CASSSSPMMNEQFF. The CDR3 bases are TGCGCCAGCAGCTCAAGCCCCATGATGAATGAGCAGTTCTTC. This chain uses TRBV5-1 with TRBJ2-1; D is unclear. Trimming shortened V by 3 bases and J by 7 bases, and 14 bases separated the two germline ends. Germline V gene sequence: CDR1 SGHRS, CDR2 YFSETQ. CDR3 length equals 14 residues. Drawing the rest from reference TRBV5-1 and TRBJ2-1, the complete variable domain is KAGVTQTPRYLIKTRGQQVTLSCSPISGHRSVSWYQQTPGQGLQFLFEYFSETQRNKGNFPGRFSGRQFSNSRSEMNVSTLELGDSALYLCASSSSPMMNEQFFGPGTRLTVL.